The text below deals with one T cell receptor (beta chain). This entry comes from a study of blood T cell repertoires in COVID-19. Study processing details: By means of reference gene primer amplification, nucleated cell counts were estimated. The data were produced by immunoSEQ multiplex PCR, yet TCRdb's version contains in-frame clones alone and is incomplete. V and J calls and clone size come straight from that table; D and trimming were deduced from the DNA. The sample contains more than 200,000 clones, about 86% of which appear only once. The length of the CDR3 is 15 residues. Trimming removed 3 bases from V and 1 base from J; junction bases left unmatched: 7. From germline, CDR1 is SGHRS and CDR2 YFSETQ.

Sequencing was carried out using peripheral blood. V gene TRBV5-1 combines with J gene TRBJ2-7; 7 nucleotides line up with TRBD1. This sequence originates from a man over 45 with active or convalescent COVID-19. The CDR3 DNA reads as TGCGCCAGCAGCTCCGGGGTGGACAGGTCCTACGAGCAGTACTTC. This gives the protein CASSSGVDRSYEQYF.